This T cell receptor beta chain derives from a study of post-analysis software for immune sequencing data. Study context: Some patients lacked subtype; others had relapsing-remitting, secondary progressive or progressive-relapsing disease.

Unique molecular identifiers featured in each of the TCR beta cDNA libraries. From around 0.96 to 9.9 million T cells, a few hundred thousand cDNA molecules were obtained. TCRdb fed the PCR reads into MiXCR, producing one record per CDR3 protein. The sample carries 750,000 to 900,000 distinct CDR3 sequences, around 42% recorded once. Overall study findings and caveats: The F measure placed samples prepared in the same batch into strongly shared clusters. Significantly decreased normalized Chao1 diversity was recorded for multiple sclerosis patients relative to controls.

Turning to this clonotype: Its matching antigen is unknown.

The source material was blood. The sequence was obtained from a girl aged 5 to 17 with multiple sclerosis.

CDR3: CASSCGTSYEQYF. For the CDR3, the DNA is TGTGCCAGCAGTTGCGGCACCTCCTACGAGCAGTACTTC. V usage is TRBV6-5 and J usage is TRBJ2-7; no firm D call. Germline V gives CDR1 MNHEY, CDR2 SVGAGI. The CDR3 is made up of 13 amino acids. V was cut by 4 bases and J by 0 bases, with 7 bases left in between.